The present T cell receptor (beta chain) was sequenced within a study of OX40 agonist ivuxolimab in advanced cancers. The V gene lost 0 bases and the J gene lost 3 bases, with 8 bases spanning the gap. Germline assignment: CDR1 LGHNA and CDR2 YNFKEQ. CDR3 length equals 14 residues. Clones were read by immunoSEQ multiplex PCR, and TCRdb kept only the in-frame ones, dropping some. The sample holds about 76,000 clones, roughly 88% seen once. The rearrangement joins TRBV4-2 to TRBJ1-2; TRBD1 might be the D (5 bases). This clonotype was sampled from an adult with an advanced solid tumor such as melanoma, head and neck, liver or kidney cancer. The sample here was CD4+ or CD8+ T cells sorted from blood, taken in a trial of the OX40 agonist ivuxolimab. The CDR3 reads CASSQEGTDYGYTF. The CDR3 DNA is TGTGCCAGCAGCCAAGAGGGGACGGACTATGGCTACACCTTC.